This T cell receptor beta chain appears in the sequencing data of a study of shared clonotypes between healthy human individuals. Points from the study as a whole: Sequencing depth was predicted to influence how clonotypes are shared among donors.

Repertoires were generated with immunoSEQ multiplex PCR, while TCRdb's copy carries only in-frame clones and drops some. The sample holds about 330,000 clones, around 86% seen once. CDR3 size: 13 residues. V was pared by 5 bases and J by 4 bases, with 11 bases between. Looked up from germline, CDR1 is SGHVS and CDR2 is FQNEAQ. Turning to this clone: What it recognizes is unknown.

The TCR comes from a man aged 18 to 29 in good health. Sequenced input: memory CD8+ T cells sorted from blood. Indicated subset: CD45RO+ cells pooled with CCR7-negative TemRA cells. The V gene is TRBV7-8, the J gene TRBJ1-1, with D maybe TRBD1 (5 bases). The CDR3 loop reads CASSIAGSTEAFF. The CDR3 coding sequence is TGTGCCAGCAGCATCGCAGGGTCCACTGAAGCTTTCTTT.